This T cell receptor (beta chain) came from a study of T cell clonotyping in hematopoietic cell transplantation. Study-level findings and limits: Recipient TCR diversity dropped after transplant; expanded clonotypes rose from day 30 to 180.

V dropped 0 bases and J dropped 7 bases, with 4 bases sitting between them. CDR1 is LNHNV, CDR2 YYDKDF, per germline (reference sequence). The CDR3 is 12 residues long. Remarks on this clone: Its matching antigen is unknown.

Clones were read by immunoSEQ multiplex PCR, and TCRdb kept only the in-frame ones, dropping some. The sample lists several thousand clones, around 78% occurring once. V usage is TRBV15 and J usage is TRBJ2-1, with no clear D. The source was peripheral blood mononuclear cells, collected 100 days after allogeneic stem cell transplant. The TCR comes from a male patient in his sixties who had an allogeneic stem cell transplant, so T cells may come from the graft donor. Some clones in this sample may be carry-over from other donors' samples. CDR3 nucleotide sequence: TGTGCCACCAGCAGAGAACCTAATGAGCAGTTCTTC. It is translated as CATSREPNEQFF.